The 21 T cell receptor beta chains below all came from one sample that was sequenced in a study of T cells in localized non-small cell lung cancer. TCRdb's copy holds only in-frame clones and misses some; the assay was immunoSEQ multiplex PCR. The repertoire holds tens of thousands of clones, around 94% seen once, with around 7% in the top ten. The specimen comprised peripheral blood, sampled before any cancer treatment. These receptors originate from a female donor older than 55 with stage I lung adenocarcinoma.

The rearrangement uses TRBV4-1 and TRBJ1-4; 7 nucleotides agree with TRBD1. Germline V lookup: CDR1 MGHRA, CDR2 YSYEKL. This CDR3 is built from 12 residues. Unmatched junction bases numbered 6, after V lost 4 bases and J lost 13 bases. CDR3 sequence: CASSRETGILFF. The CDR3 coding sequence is TGCGCCAGCAGCCGAGAGACAGGGATACTGTTTTTT.

CDR3 coding DNA: TGTGCCACCAGCAGCGCAGGGTTATATGGCTACACCTTC. Its translation: CATSSAGLYGYTF. The J gene is TRBJ1-2, the V gene TRBV15; TRBD1 is a possible D gene (5 bases). Germline assignment: CDR1 LNHNV and CDR2 YYDKDF (reference sequence). V gave up 3 bases and J gave up 5 bases, with 10 bases separating them. The CDR3 sequence is 13 residues long.

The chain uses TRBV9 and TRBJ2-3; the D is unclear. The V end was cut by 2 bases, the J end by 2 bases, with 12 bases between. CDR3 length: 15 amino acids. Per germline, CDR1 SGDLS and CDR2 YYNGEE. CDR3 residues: CASSVQVSYTDTQYF. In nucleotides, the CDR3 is TGTGCCAGCAGCGTCCAGGTCAGCTACACAGATACGCAGTATTTT.

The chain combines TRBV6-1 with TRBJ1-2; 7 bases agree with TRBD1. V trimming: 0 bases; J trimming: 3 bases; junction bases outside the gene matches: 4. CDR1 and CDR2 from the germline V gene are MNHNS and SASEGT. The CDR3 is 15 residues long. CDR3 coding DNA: TGTGCCAGCAGTGAAGCAAGACAGGGTGACTATGGCTACACCTTC. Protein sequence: CASSEARQGDYGYTF.

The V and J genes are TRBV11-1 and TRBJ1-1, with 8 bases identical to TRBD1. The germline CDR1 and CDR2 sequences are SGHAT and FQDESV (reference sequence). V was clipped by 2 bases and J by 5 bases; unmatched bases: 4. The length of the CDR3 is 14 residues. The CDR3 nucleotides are TGTGCCAGCAGCTTAACCAGGGGGCCTACTGAAGCTTTCTTT. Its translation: CASSLTRGPTEAFF.

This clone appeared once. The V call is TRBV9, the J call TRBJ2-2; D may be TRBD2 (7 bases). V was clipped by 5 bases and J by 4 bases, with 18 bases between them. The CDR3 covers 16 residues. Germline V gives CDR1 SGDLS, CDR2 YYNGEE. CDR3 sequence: CASRPTGGAGTGELFF. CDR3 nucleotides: TGTGCCAGCAGGCCGACGGGGGGCGCGGGCACCGGGGAGCTGTTTTTT.

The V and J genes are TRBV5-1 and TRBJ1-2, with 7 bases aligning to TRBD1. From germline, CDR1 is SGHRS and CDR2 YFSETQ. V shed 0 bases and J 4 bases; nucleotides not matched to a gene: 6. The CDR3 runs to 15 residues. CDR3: CASSLEGRGIYGYTF. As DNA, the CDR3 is TGCGCCAGCAGCTTGGAAGGCAGGGGGATCTATGGCTACACCTTC. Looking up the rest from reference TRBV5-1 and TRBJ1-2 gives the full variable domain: KAGVTQTPRYLIKTRGQQVTLSCSPISGHRSVSWYQQTPGQGLQFLFEYFSETQRNKGNFPGRFSGRQFSNSRSEMNVSTLELGDSALYLCASSLEGRGIYGYTFGSGTRLTVV.

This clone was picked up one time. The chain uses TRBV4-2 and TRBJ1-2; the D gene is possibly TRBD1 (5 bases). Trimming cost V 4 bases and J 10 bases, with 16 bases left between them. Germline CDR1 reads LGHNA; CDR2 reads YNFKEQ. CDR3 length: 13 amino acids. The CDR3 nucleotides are TGTGCCAGCAGCCCCTTCACGGGAGGGACCTACACCTTC. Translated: CASSPFTGGTYTF.

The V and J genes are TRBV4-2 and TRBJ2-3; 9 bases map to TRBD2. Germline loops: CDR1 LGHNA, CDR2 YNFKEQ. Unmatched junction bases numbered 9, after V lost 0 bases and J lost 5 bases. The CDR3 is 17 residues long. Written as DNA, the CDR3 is TGTGCCAGCAGCCAAGAAATAACGCGGGGGGGCCAAGATACGCAGTATTTT. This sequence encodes CASSQEITRGGQDTQYF.

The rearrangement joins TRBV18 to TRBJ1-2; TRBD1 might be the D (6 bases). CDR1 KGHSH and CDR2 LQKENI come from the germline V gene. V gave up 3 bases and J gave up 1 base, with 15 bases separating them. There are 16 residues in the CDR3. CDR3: CASSPNGAGVNYGYTF. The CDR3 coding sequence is TGTGCCAGCTCACCTAACGGGGCAGGGGTTAACTATGGCTACACCTTC.

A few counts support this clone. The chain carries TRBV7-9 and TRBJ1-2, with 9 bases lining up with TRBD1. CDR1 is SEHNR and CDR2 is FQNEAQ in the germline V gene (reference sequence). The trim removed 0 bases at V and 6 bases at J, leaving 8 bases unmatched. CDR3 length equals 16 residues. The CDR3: CASSLAGGQGGHGYTF. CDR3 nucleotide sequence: TGTGCCAGCAGCTTAGCGGGGGGACAGGGAGGCCATGGCTACACCTTC.

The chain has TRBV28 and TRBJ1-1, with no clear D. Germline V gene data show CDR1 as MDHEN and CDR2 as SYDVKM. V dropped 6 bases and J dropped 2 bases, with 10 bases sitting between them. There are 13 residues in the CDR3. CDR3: CASRVLYNTEAFF. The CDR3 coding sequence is TGTGCCAGCAGAGTCCTTTACAACACTGAAGCTTTCTTT.

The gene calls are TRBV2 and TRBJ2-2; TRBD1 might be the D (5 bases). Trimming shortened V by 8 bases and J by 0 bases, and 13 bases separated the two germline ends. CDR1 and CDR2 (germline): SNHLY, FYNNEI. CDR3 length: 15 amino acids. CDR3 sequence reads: CASADWTSNTGELFF. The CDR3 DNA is TGTGCCAGCGCCGATTGGACATCGAACACCGGGGAGCTGTTTTTT. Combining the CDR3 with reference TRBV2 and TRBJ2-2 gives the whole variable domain EPEVTQTPSHQVTQMGQEVILRCVPISNHLYFYWYRQILGQKVEFLVSFYNNEISEKSEIFDDQFSVERPDGSNFTLKIRSTKLEDSAMYFCASADWTSNTGELFFGEGSRLTVL.

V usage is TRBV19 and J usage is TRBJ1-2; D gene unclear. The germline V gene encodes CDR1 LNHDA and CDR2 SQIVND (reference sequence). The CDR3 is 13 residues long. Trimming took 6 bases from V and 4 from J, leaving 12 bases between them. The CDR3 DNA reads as TGTGCCAGTAGCCCATCCCTAGGCTATGGCTACACCTTC. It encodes CASSPSLGYGYTF.

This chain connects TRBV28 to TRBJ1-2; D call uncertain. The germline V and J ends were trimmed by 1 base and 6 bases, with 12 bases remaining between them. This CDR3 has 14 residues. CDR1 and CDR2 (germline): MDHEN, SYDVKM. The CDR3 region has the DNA TGTGCCAGCAGTTTATCCCGGGGAGGAGATGGCTACACCTTC. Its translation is CASSLSRGGDGYTF.

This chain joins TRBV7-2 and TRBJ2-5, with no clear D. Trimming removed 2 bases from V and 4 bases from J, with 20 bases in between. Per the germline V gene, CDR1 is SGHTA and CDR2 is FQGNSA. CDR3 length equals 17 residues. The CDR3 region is CASSLNSLRSNRETQYF. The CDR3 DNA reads TGTGCCAGCAGCTTAAACTCCCTGAGGAGCAATCGAGAGACCCAGTACTTC.

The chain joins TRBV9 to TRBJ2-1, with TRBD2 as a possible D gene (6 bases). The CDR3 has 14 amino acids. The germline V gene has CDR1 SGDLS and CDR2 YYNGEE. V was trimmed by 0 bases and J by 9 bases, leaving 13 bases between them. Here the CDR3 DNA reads TGTGCCAGCAGCGTAGATGCTAGCGCGATTGAGCAGTTCTTC. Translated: CASSVDASAIEQFF.

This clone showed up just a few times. The CDR3 here is CASSLTGHAYTF. The DNA for the CDR3 is TGCGCCAGCAGCTTGACAGGGCATGCCTACACCTTC. V and J are TRBV5-1 and TRBJ1-2, with TRBD1 as a possible D gene (6 bases). Trimming took off 1 base at V and 10 bases at J, with 11 bases between the two ends. Germline CDR1 reads SGHRS; CDR2 reads YFSETQ. CDR3 length: 12 amino acids.

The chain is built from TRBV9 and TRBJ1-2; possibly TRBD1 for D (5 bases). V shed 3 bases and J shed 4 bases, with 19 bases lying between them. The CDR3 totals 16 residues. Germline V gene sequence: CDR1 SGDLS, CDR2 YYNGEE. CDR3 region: CASSAPGTPRVYGYTF. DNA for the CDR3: TGTGCCAGCAGCGCCCCAGGGACCCCGCGGGTCTATGGCTACACCTTC.

This chain's CDR3 is CSVGSRNTEAFF. The CDR3 nucleotides are TGCAGCGTGGGATCAAGAAACACTGAAGCTTTCTTT. This chain uses TRBV29-1 with TRBJ1-1; the D is unclear. V lost 6 bases and J 2 bases, leaving 10 bases between the germline ends. Germline CDR1 reads SQVTM; CDR2 reads ANQGSEA. The length of the CDR3 is 12 residues.

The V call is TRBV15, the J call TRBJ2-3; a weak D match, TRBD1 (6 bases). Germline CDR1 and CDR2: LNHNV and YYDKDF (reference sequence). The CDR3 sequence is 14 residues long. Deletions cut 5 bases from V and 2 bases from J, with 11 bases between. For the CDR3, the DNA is TGTGCCACCAGCCTAGACAGGTTCACAGATACGCAGTATTTT. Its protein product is CATSLDRFTDTQYF.